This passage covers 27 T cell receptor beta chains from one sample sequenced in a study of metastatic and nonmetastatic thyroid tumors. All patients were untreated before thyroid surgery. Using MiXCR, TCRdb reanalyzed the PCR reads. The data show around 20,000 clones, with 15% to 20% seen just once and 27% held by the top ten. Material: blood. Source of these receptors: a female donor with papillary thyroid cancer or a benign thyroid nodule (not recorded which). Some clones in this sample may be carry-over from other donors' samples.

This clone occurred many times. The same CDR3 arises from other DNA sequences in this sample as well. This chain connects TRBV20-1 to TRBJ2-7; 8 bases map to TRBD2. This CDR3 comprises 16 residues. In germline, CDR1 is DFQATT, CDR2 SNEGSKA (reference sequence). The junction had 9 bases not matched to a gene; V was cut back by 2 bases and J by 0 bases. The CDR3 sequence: CSARRRAGGYSYEQYF. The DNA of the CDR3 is TGCAGTGCTAGACGGAGGGCGGGAGGTTACTCCTACGAGCAGTACTTC.

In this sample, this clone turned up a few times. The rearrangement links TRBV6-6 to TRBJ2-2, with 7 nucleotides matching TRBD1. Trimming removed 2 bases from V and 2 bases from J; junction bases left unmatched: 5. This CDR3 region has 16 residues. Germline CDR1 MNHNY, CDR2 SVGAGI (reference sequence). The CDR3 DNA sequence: TGTGCCAGCAGTTACGGGACAGAAGATAACACCGGGGAGCTGTTTTTT. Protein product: CASSYGTEDNTGELFF.

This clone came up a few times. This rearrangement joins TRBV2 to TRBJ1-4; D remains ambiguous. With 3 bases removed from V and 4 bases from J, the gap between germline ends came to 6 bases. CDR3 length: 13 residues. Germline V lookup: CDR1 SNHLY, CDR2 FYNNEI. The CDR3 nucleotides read TGTGCCAGCAGTGACCTAATTAATGAAAAACTGTTTTTT. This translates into CASSDLINEKLFF.

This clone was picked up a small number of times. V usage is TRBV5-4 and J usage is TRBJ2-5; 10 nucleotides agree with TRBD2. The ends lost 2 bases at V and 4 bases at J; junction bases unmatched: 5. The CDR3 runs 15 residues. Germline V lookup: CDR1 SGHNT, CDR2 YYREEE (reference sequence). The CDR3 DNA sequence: TGTGCCAGCAGCTTAACTAGCGGGGAGGGAGAGACCCAGTACTTC. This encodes CASSLTSGEGETQYF.

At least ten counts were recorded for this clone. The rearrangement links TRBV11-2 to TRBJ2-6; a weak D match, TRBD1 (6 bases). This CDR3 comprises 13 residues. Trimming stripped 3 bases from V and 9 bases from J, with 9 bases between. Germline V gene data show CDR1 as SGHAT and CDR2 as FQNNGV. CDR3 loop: CASSLNRVNVLTF. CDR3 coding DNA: TGTGCCAGCAGCTTGAACAGGGTCAACGTCCTGACTTTC.

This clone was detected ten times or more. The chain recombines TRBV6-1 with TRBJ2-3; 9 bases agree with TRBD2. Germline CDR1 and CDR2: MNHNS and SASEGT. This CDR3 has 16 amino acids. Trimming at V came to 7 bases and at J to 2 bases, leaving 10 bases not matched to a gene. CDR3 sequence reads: CASKYGGGADTDTQYF. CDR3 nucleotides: TGTGCCAGCAAATATGGCGGGGGGGCCGACACAGATACGCAGTATTTT.

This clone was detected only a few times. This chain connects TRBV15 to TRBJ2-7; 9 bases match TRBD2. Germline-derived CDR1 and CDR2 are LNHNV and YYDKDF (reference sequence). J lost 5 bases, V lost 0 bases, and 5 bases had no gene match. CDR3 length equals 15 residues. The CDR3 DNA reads TGTGCCACCAGCAGAGAGACTAGCGGCAGCCACGAGCAGTACTTC. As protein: CATSRETSGSHEQYF.

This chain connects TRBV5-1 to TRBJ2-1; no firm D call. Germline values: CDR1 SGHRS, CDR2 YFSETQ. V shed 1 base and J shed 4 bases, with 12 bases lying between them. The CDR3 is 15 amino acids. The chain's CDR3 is CASSLSRGSYNEQFF. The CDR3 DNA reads TGCGCCAGCAGCTTGTCACGAGGCTCGTACAATGAGCAGTTCTTC.

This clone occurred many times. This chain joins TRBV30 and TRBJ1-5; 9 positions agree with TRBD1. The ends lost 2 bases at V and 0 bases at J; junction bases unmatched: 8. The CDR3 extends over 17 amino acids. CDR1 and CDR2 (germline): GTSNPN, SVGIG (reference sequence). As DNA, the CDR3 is TGTGCCTGGAGTCAGGACAGGGGCGCATATAGCAATCAGCCCCAGCATTTT. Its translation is CAWSQDRGAYSNQPQHF. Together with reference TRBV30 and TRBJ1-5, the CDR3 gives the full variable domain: SQTIHQWPATLVQPVGSPLSLECTVEGTSNPNLYWYRQAAGRGLQLLFYSVGIGQISSEVPQNLSASRPQDRQFILSSKKLLLSDSGFYLCAWSQDRGAYSNQPQHFGDGTRLSIL.

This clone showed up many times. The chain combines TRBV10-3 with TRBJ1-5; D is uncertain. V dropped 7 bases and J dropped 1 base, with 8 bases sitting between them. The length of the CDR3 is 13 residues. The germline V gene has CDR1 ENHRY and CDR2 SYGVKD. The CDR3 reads CAITGTSNQPQHF. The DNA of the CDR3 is TGTGCCATCACAGGTACAAGCAATCAGCCCCAGCATTTT.

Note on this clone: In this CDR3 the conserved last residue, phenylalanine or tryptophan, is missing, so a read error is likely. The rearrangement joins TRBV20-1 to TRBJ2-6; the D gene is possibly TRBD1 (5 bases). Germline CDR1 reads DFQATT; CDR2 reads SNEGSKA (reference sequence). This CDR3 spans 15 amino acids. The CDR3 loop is CSAKIQGSGANVLTL. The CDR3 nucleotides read TGCAGTGCTAAAATCCAGGGATCTGGTGCCAACGTCCTGACTCTC.

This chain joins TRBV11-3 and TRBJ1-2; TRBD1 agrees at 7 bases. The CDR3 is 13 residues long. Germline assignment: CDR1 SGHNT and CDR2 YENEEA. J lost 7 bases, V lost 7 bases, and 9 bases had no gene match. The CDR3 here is CASIFRQGFGYTF. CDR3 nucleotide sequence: TGTGCCAGCATTTTTCGACAGGGCTTTGGCTACACCTTC. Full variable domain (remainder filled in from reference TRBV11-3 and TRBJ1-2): EAGVVQSPRYKIIEKKQPVAFWCNPISGHNTLYWYLQNLGQGPELLIRYENEEAVDDSQLPKDRFSAERLKGVDSTLKIQPAELGDSAVYLCASIFRQGFGYTFGSGTRLTVV.

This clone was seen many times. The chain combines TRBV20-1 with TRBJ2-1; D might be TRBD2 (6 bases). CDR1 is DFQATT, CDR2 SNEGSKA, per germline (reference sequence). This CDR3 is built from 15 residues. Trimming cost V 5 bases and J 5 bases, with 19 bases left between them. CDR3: CSAPSGTRANNEQFF. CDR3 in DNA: TGCAGTGCTCCATCCGGGACTCGCGCAAACAATGAGCAGTTCTTC.

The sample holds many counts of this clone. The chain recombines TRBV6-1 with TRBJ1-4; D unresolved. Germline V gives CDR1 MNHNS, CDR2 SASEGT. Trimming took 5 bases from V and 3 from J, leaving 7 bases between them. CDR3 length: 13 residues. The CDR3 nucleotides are TGTGCCAGCAGTAAAGATGCTAATGAAAAACTGTTTTTT. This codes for CASSKDANEKLFF.

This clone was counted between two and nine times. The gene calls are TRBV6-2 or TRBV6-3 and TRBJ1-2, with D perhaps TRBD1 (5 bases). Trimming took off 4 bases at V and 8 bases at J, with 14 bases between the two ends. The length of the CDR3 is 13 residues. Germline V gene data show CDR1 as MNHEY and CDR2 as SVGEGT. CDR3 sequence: CASSWGTPPGYTF. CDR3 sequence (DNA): TGTGCCAGCAGTTGGGGGACCCCTCCAGGCTACACCTTC.

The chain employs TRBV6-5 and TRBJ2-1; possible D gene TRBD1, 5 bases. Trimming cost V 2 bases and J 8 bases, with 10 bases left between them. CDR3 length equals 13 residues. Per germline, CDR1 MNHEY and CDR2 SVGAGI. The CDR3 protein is CASSYGALDEQFF. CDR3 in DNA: TGTGCCAGCAGTTACGGGGCTTTGGATGAGCAGTTCTTC.

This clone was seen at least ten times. The CDR3 nucleotides read TGTGCCAGCAGTTCGGGACCTTTCATGAACACTGAAGCTTTCTTT. The encoded protein is CASSSGPFMNTEAFF. The rearrangement uses TRBV12-3 or TRBV12-4 and TRBJ1-1; D is perhaps TRBD1 (5 bases). The CDR3 length is 15 residues. Trimming left V 4 bases short and J 0 bases short, with 12 bases between.

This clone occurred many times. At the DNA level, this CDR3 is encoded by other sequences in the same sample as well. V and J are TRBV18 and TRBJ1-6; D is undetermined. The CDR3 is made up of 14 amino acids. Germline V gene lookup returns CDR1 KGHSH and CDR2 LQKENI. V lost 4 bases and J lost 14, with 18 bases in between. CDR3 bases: TGTGCCAGCTCACAGGATAATTCCGTCTCGTCCCTCCACTTT. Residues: CASSQDNSVSSLHF.

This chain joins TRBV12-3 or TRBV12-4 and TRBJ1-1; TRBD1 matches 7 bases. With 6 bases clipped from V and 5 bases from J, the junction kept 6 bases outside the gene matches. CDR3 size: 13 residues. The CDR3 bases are TGTGCCAGCAGAGAACAGGGGTATACTGAAGCTTTCTTT. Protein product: CASREQGYTEAFF.

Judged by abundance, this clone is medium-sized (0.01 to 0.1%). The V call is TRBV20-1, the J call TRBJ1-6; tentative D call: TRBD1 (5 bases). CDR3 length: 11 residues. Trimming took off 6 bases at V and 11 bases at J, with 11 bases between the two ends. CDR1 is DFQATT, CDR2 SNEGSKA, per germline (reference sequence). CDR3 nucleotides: TGCAGTGCGGCGGGGGGAGCACCCCTCCACTTT. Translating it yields CSAAGGAPLHF.

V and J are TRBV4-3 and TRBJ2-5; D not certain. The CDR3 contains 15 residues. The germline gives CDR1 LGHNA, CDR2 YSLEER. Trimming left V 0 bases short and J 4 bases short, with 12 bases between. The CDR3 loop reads CASSQDSRVGETQYF. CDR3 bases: TGCGCCAGCAGCCAAGATAGCCGGGTCGGAGAGACCCAGTACTTC.

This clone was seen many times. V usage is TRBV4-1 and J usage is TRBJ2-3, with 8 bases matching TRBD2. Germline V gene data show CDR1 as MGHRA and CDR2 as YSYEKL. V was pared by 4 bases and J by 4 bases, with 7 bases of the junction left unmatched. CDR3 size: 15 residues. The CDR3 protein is CASSRTSGSADTQYF. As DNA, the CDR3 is TGCGCCAGCAGCCGGACCAGCGGGAGCGCAGATACGCAGTATTTT.

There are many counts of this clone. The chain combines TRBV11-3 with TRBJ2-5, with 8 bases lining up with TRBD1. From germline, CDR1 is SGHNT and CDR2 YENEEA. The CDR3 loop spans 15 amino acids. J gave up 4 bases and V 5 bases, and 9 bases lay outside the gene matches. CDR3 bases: TGTGCCAGCAGCCTTGGACAGGGAATAGGAGAGACCCAGTACTTC. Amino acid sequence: CASSLGQGIGETQYF.

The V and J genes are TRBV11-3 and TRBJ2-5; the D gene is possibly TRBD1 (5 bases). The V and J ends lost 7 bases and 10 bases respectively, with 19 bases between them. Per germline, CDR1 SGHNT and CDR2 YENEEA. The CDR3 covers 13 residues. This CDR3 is CASNSIRAVNQYF. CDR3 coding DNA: TGTGCCAGCAATTCTATCAGGGCTGTGAACCAGTACTTC.

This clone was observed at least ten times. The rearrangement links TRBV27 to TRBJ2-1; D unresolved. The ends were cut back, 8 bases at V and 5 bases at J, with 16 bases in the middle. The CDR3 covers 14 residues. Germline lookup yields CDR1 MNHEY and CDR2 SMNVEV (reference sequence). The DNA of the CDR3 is TGTGCCAGCCGTCGGTGGCAGAAAAACAATGAGCAGTTCTTC. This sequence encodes CASRRWQKNNEQFF.

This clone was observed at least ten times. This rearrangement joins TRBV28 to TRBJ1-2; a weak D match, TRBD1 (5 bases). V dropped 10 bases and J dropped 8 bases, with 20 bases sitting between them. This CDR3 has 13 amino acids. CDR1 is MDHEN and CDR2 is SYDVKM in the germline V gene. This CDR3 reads CATPSGRDMGYTF. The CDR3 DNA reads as TGTGCCACCCCGTCAGGGAGAGATATGGGCTACACCTTC.

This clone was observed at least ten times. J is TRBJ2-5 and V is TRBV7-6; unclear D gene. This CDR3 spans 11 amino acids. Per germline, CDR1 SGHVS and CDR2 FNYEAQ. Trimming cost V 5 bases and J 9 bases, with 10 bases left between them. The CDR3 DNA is TGTGCCAGCAGCCCGTCGAGGTCCCAGTACTTC. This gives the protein CASSPSRSQYF.